A single T cell receptor beta chain is shown here with its context. Its antigen is not known. The sample belongs to a study of a mutant IDH1 vaccine in newly diagnosed glioma. Looking at the study overall: Weeks 1, 3, 5, 7, 11, 15, 19 and 23 were when patients received their eight vaccinations. Every participant had undergone radiotherapy, temozolomide, or both before, and most underwent both. General study findings and limits: Overall, 93.3% of patients had vaccine-induced immune responses.

The time point denotes: week 11, during vaccination. A 20-mer mutant IDH1 peptide at 300 ug was injected subcutaneously with topical imiquimod. V was clipped by 4 bases and J by 4 bases; unmatched bases: 9. Germline CDR1 SSHAT, CDR2 FNYEAQ (reference sequence). The length of the CDR3 is 15 residues. Assay used: immunoSEQ multiplex PCR; TCRdb lists only in-frame clones, some missing. The data show 20,000 to 25,000 clones, with about 80% seen just once and 8% to 8.5% held by the top ten. Here the sequenced sample was PBMCs, taken from a glioma patient whose treatment included an IDH1 peptide vaccine. This chain uses TRBV7-7 with TRBJ2-5; the match to TRBD1 covers 7 bases. The TCR sequence derives from a man aged 35-49 years with glioma. This CDR3 is CASSSVPGQSETQYF. For the CDR3, the DNA is TGTGCCAGCAGCTCCGTCCCGGGACAGTCAGAGACCCAGTACTTC.